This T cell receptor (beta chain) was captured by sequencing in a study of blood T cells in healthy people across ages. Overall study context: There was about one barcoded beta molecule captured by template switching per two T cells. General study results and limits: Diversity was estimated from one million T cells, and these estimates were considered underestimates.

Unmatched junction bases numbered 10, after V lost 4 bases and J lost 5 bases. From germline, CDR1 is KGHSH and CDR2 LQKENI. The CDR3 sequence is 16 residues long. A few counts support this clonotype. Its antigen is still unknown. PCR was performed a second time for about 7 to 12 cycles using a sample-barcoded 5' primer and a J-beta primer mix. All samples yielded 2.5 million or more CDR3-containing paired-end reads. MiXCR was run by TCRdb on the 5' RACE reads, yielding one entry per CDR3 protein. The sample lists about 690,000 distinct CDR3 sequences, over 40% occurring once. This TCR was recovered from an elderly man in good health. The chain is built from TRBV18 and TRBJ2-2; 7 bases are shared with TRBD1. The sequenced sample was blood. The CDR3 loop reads CASSRQGSVETGELFF. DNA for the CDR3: TGTGCCAGCTCACGACAGGGTTCAGTGGAGACCGGGGAGCTGTTTTTT.